This entry is about one TCR beta chain. This sample is drawn from a study of blood T cell repertoires in COVID-19. Across the whole study: Italy, Spain and the United States were the sources of the convalescent and acute COVID-19 samples.

The CDR3 sequence is 19 residues long. CDR1 LGHDT and CDR2 YNNKEL come from the germline V gene (reference sequence). The trim removed 0 bases at V and 5 bases at J, leaving 12 bases unmatched. Seattle researchers signed up patients amid active infection and tracked them longitudinally. Only in-frame clones appear in the TCRdb table, and some are missing; sequencing was by immunoSEQ multiplex PCR. In the table there are approximately 120,000 clones, around 83% of which are singletons. This receptor was taken from a woman over 75 with COVID-19, enrolled during active disease. The V call is TRBV3-1 (or the pseudogene TRBV3-2), the J call TRBJ2-5; 13 nucleotides match TRBD2. Sequenced: peripheral blood. CDR3 loop: CASSQEGLAGVIGFETQYF. The CDR3 coding sequence is TGTGCCAGCAGCCAAGAAGGACTAGCGGGAGTTATTGGGTTTGAGACCCAGTACTTC.